This T cell receptor beta chain came from a study of T cells in Graves' hyperthyroidism and ophthalmopathy. Only a few counts were recorded for this clonotype. What it recognizes is unknown. The CDR3 consists of 11 residues. CDR1 is SQVTM and CDR2 is ANQGSEA in the germline V gene. Between the trimmed V and J ends, which lost 6 bases and 4 bases, there was a span of 10 bases. Findings and caveats of the study: The model identified upcoming ophthalmopathy a median roughly 6 months ahead of onset. Clonotypes that were expanded in thyroid above 0.001 mostly appeared in blood too.

PBMCs came from roughly 10 ml fresh peripheral blood. Amplified regions were TCR beta CDR3 sequences from RNA transcripts. During a first-round RT-PCR of the TCR CDR3, the HTBI primer set was used. TCRdb re-called the multiplex PCR reads with MiXCR, one entry per CDR3 protein. The sample shows under 550,000 distinct CDR3 sequences, nearly 20% of them seen only once. The chain uses TRBV29-1 and TRBJ2-7; D remains unclear. The sample comprised blood. The receptor was isolated from a man aged 40-49 years with Graves' ophthalmopathy. The chain's CDR3 is CSVEIAYEQYF. Here the CDR3 DNA reads TGCAGCGTAGAAATTGCGTACGAGCAGTACTTC.